This TCR beta chain was recorded in a study of shared T cell receptors in the human thymus. Measured with immunoSEQ multiplex PCR; TCRdb has only the in-frame clones, and not every one. The sample holds hundreds of thousands of clones, roughly 94% seen once. With 6 bases removed from V and 4 bases from J, the gap between germline ends came to 12 bases. Germline V gives CDR1 MNHEY, CDR2 SVGAGI. The CDR3 extends over 13 amino acids. The chain couples TRBV6-5 to TRBJ1-1; D is undetermined. The sequencing input was thymocytes. The sequence was obtained from a human donor. CDR3 region: CASRPRAGTEAFF. In DNA, the CDR3 is TGTGCCAGCAGGCCCCGGGCGGGCACTGAAGCTTTCTTT.